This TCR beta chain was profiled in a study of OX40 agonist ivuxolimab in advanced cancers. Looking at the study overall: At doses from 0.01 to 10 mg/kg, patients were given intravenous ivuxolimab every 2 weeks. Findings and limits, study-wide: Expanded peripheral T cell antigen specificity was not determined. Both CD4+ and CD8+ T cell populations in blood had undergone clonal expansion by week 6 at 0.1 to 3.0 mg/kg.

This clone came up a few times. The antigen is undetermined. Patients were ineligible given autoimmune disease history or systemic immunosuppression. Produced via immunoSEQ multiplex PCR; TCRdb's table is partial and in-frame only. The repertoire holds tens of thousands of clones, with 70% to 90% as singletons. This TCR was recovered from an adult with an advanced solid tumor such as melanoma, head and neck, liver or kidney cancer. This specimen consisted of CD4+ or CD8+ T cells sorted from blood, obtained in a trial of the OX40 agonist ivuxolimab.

CDR3 sequence (DNA): TGTGCCAGCACCCTAACAGGGACTAAAGCTTTCTTT. This translates into CASTLTGTKAFF. This chain joins TRBV6-1 and TRBJ1-1, with a weak D call TRBD1 (6 bases). Germline V lookup: CDR1 MNHNS, CDR2 SASEGT. This CDR3 is 12 amino acids long. V was clipped by 7 bases and J by 9 bases, with 15 bases between them.